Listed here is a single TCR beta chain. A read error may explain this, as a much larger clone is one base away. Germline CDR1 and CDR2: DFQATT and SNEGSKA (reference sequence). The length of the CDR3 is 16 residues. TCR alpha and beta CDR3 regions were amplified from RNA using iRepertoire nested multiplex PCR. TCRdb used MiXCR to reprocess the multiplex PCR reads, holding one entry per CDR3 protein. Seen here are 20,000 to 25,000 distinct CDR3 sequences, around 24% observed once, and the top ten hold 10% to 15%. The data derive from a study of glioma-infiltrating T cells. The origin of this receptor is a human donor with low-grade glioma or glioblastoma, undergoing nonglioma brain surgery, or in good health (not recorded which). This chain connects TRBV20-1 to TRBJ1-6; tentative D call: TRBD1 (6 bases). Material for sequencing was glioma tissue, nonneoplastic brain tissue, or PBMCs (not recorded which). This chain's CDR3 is CSARLAGVSYKSPLHF. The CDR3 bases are TGCAGTGCTAGGCTGGCAGGGGTCTCCTATAAATCACCCCTCCACTTT.